The TCR beta chain under discussion was sequenced for a study of patients and donors after allogeneic stem cell transplantation (dated by TCRdb to 2018 to 2021). Trimming accounts for 1 base at V and 4 bases at J, while the number of junction bases matched to no gene is 5. CDR1 and CDR2 are read off the germline V gene as SGHNT and YENEEA. The CDR3, from cysteine to phenylalanine, totals 15 residues. The sequence is cut down to CDR3 DNA, 45 bases in frame from base 1. Regarding this clonotype: What antigen it recognizes has not been identified. Base qualities were left out, and no much larger clone turns up one base away.

The library was made by RT-PCR. For sequencing, a NextSeq 550 was employed. Using fastp trimming at Q25 and MiXCR clonotype assembly, TCRdb reanalyzed the public sequencing data and kept in-frame beta chains. Rows matching on CDR3 protein sequence are summarized as one entry with the most common DNA and genes. This sample has about 960,000 distinct CDR3 sequences in its table, and about a sixth of those were observed once. The top ten constitute 5% to 6.5% of the sample. This receptor was taken from a human donor who was either an allogeneic HSCT recipient or a stem cell or donor lymphocyte infusion donor (not recorded which). It is not recorded whose cells these are; they may come from a transplant donor. Sequencing input: blood, either unsorted or a sorted T cell fraction (not recorded which). Rearrangement joined TRBV11-3 to TRBJ2-7; 9 of the junction bases match TRBD1. The sequenced DNA: TGTGCCAGCAGCTTAGCGGGACAGGGCCTTTACGAGCAGTACTTC. It codes for CASSLAGQGLYEQYF.